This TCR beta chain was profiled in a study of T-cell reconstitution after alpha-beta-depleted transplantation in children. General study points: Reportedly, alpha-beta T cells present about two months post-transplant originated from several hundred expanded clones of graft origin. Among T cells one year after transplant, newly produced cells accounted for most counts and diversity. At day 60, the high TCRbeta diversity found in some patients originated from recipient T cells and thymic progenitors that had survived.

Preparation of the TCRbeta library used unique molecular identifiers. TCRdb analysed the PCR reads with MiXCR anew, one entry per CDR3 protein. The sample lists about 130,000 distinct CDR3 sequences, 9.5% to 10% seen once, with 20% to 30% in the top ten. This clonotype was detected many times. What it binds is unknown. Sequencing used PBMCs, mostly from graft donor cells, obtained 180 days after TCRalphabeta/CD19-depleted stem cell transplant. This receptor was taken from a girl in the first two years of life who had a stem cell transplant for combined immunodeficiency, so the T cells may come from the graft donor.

This chain's CDR3 is CASSTLWTTSTDTQYF. The CDR3 region has the DNA TGTGCCAGCAGCACCCTCTGGACAACTAGCACAGATACGCAGTATTTT. This rearrangement joins TRBV11-2 to TRBJ2-3; TRBD1 is a possible D gene (5 bases). Trimming removed 5 bases from V and 0 bases from J, with 15 bases in between. The CDR3 totals 16 residues. Germline V CDR1 and CDR2: SGHAT, FQNNGV.